The clone carrying this TCR beta chain has a handful of counts. Its antigen is unidentified. With the Oncomine TCR Beta short-read assay, DNA from cultured CD4+ T cells was sequenced. One entry per CDR3 protein results from TCRdb running MiXCR on the PCR reads. The sample records 8,500 to 13,000 distinct CDR3 sequences, roughly 67% being singletons. Germline V gene sequence: CDR1 SGHVS, CDR2 FQNEAQ. The CDR3 sequence is 16 residues long. V was shortened by 2 bases and J by 5 bases, with 16 bases between the two germline ends. The sample comes from a study of vaccination and CD4 T cells after COVID-19. Treatment denoted: roughly ten-day PBMC culture with coronavirus spike peptide pools or control peptides (ViraFEST assay). In the ViraFEST assay, peptide-pool expansion preceded TCR sequencing of expanded clonotypes. General study points: 304 of 307 vaccine-specific clones from convalescent patients were spike mono-reactive.

The source of this sequence is a human donor who had recovered from COVID-19. Sequencing was carried out using CD4+ T cells from blood, cultured in vitro. The J gene is TRBJ1-5, the V gene TRBV7-8, with a possible D match to TRBD1 (5 bases). The CDR3 region is CASSLFGRERDQPQHF. The CDR3 nucleotides read TGTGCCAGCAGCTTATTCGGCAGGGAGAGGGATCAGCCCCAGCATTTT.